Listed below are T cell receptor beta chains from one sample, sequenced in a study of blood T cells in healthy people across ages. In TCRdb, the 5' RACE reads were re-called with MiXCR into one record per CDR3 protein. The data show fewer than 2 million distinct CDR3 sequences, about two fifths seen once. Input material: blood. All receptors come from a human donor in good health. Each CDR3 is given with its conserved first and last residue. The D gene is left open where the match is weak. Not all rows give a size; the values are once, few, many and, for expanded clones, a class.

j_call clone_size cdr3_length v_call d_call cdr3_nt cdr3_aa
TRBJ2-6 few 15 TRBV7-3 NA TGTGCCAGCAGGAGGGGGTCCTCTGGGGCCAACGTCCTGACTTTC CASRRGSSGANVLTF
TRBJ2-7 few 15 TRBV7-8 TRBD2 TGTGCCAGCAGCTCCCTCCAGCGGGAGGACTACGAGCAGTACTTC CASSSLQREDYEQYF
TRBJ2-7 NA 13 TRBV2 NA TGTGCCAGCAGTGTGCCGGTAACCTACGAGCAGTACTTC CASSVPVTYEQYF
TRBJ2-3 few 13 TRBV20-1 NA TGCAGTGCTTCGTTGCCTAGCACAGATACGCAGTATTTT CSASLPSTDTQYF
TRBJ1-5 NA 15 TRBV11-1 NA TGTGCCAGCAGCTTAAGTGCGTCAGGGCAAGCTCCCCAGCATTTT CASSLSASGQAPQHF
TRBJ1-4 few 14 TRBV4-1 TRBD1 TGCGCCAGCAGCCAATACGGGACAGTGGAAAAACTGTTTTTT CASSQYGTVEKLFF
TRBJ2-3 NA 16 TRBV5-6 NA TGTGCCAGCAGCCCCCGGAGGCGACTACCGCCGGGGTCGCAGTATTTT CASSPRRRLPPGSQYF
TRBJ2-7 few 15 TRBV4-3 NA TGCGCCAGCAGCCAAAACCTCCCGGGTGGCTACGAGCAGTACTTC CASSQNLPGGYEQYF
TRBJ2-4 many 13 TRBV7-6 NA TGTGCCAGCAGTTTGGATGGGGGAAACATTCAGTACTTC CASSLDGGNIQYF
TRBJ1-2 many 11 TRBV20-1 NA TGCAGTGCTAGAGACAGTAATGGCTACACCTTC CSARDSNGYTF
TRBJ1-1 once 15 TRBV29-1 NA TGCAGCGTTCAATGGTCAGCTTGGACCCGCACTGAAGCTTTCTTT CSVQWSAWTRTEAFF
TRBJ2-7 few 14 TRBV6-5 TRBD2 TGTGCCAGTAGTTACGGGGGGGTTCTCGGCGAGCAGTACTTC CASSYGGVLGEQYF
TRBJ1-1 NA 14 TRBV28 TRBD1 TGTGCCAGCAGTCACAGGGGGCTGTACACTGAAGCTTTCTTT CASSHRGLYTEAFF
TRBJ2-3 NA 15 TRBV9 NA TGTGCCAGCAGCTTAGCGAGGATTGGCACAGATACGCAGTATTTT CASSLARIGTDTQYF